The sample holds a few counts of the clone carrying this TCR beta chain. The data are from a study of human T cells and chemical hapten exposure. Time point in this sample: patch test 3, about 24 weeks after DPC sensitization. The treatment is: therapeutic diphenylcyclopropenone sensitization with weekly scalp DPC. MiXCR, run by TCRdb on the RACE reads, gives a single entry per CDR3 protein. This sample has 80,000 to 100,000 distinct CDR3 sequences, with roughly 27% found just once. From germline, CDR1 is MNHNS and CDR2 SASEGT. The CDR3 totals 17 residues. Deletions cut 1 base from V and 3 bases from J, with 16 bases between.

This sample comprised whole blood, obtained in connection with sensitization to the hapten diphenylcyclopropenone (DPC). The clonotype originates from a man in his forties with alopecia areata. Some clones in this sample may be carry-over from other donors' samples. This sequence joins TRBV6-1 and TRBJ2-4, with D maybe TRBD2 (5 bases). The CDR3 loop reads CASSEVSALEDKNIQYF. CDR3 coding DNA: TGTGCCAGCAGTGAAGTTTCGGCGTTGGAGGACAAAAACATTCAGTACTTC.